One and the same sample provided the 12 T cell receptor beta chains below, sequenced in a study of blood T cell repertoires in COVID-19. The assay was immunoSEQ multiplex PCR, and TCRdb's table has in-frame clones only and misses some. This table has fewer than 60,000 clones, approximately 86% appearing once. The material sequenced was peripheral blood. The receptors stem from a human donor with acute or convalescent COVID-19. The donor label of this sample is uncertain.

The chain combines TRBV6-1 with TRBJ2-4; tentatively, D is TRBD2 (7 bases). The CDR3 consists of 13 residues. CDR1 is MNHNS, CDR2 SASEGT, per germline. Trimming shortened V by 0 bases and J by 9 bases, and 9 bases separated the two germline ends. The CDR3 protein is CASSEAGGGIQYF. The CDR3 coding sequence is TGTGCCAGCAGTGAAGCGGGAGGGGGCATTCAGTACTTC.

This clone is classed as medium-sized. V gene TRBV5-1 combines with J gene TRBJ1-2, with D hard to call. The V end was cut by 0 bases, the J end by 4 bases, with 10 bases between. CDR1 SGHRS and CDR2 YFSETQ come from the germline V gene. CDR3 length: 14 amino acids. CDR3 residues: CASSLDRKRYGYTF. DNA for the CDR3: TGCGCCAGCAGCTTGGACAGAAAACGCTATGGCTACACCTTC. Complete variable domain (other parts from reference TRBV5-1 and TRBJ1-2): KAGVTQTPRYLIKTRGQQVTLSCSPISGHRSVSWYQQTPGQGLQFLFEYFSETQRNKGNFPGRFSGRQFSNSRSEMNVSTLELGDSALYLCASSLDRKRYGYTFGSGTRLTVV.

The chain carries TRBV11-3 and TRBJ2-5; TRBD1 aligns across 7 bases. V shed 3 bases and J 1 base; nucleotides not matched to a gene: 5. The CDR3 length is 15 residues. Germline assignment: CDR1 SGHNT and CDR2 YENEEA. In nucleotides, the CDR3 is TGTGCCAGCAGCTTTGGGACAGCCTCCCAAGAGACCCAGTACTTC. Amino acid sequence: CASSFGTASQETQYF.

The chain is built from TRBV19 and TRBJ1-2; the D gene is possibly TRBD1 (6 bases). The V gene's germline CDR1 is LNHDA and CDR2 SQIVND (reference sequence). The CDR3 covers 20 residues. V lost 3 bases to trimming and J lost 4 bases, with 30 bases between them. CDR3 DNA: TGTGCCAGTAGTATTCAAACGAGCGAACAGGGAGCCACACGCTTCTATGGCTACACCTTC. Amino acids: CASSIQTSEQGATRFYGYTF.

In its sample, this clone was seen once. This chain joins TRBV2 and TRBJ1-1; TRBD1 agrees at 10 bases. The V gene's germline CDR1 is SNHLY and CDR2 FYNNEI. Trimming removed 5 bases from V and 11 bases from J; junction bases left unmatched: 5. CDR3 length: 12 residues. The CDR3 reads CASSRDRGPAFF. CDR3 coding DNA: TGTGCCAGCAGTCGGGACAGGGGTCCGGCTTTCTTT.

The gene calls are TRBV7-9 and TRBJ2-5, with 9 positions matching TRBD1. The germline V gene has CDR1 SEHNR and CDR2 FQNEAQ (reference sequence). The junction had 8 bases not matched to a gene; V was cut back by 1 base and J by 5 bases. The length of the CDR3 is 16 residues. The CDR3: CASSLVSVTGGETQYF. In nucleotides, the CDR3 is TGTGCCAGCAGCTTAGTGTCGGTGACAGGGGGTGAGACCCAGTACTTC.

This chain connects TRBV24-1 to TRBJ1-3, with a possible D match to TRBD1 (6 bases). With 4 bases removed from V and 2 bases from J, the gap between germline ends came to 11 bases. Germline V gives CDR1 KGHDR, CDR2 SFDVKD. The CDR3 contains 15 residues. The CDR3 nucleotides read TGTGCCACCAGTGACCCCAGGGGACCTGGAAACACCATATATTTT. It translates to CATSDPRGPGNTIYF.

A few counts support this clone. This rearrangement joins TRBV27 to TRBJ1-1, with D uncertain. Germline lookup yields CDR1 MNHEY and CDR2 SMNVEV (reference sequence). The length of the CDR3 is 14 residues. V shed 2 bases and J shed 4 bases, with 11 bases lying between them. Here the CDR3 reads CASSLEREGTEAFF. The CDR3 region has the DNA TGTGCCAGCAGTTTAGAAAGGGAGGGCACTGAAGCTTTCTTT.

The rearrangement uses TRBV6-1 and TRBJ2-1; 12 bases map to TRBD1. CDR1 is MNHNS, CDR2 SASEGT, per germline. Unmatched junction bases numbered 5, after V lost 6 bases and J lost 8 bases. CDR3 length: 14 residues. CDR3 sequence: CASRTGTGGHEQFF. The CDR3 region has the DNA TGTGCCAGCAGAACCGGGACAGGGGGCCATGAGCAGTTCTTC.

DNA of the CDR3: TGTGCCAGCAGCCAACCCGGGGAGATCAACACTGAAGCTTTCTTT. Translating it yields CASSQPGEINTEAFF. The chain employs TRBV3-1 (or the pseudogene TRBV3-2) and TRBJ1-1; D is unclear. Germline V gene lookup returns CDR1 LGHDT and CDR2 YNNKEL (reference sequence). Trimming pared 2 bases from V and 2 bases from J, leaving 12 bases between. The CDR3 contains 15 residues.

The genes are TRBV3-1 (or the pseudogene TRBV3-2) and TRBJ1-4; D gene uncertain. The CDR3 runs to 12 residues. The V and J ends lost 2 bases and 10 bases respectively, with 8 bases between them. In germline, CDR1 is LGHDT, CDR2 YNNKEL (reference sequence). The CDR3 loop reads CASSQSIGKLFF. In DNA, the CDR3 is TGTGCCAGCAGCCAAAGTATCGGAAAACTGTTTTTT.

This rearrangement joins TRBV6-2 or TRBV6-3 to TRBJ2-2; no firm D call. Trimming cost V 5 bases and J 2 bases, with 12 bases left between them. This CDR3 spans 15 amino acids. Germline values: CDR1 MNHEY, CDR2 SVGEGT. CDR3 sequence reads: CASSPLRANTGELFF. The CDR3 bases are TGTGCCAGCAGTCCCCTGAGAGCCAACACCGGGGAGCTGTTTTTT.